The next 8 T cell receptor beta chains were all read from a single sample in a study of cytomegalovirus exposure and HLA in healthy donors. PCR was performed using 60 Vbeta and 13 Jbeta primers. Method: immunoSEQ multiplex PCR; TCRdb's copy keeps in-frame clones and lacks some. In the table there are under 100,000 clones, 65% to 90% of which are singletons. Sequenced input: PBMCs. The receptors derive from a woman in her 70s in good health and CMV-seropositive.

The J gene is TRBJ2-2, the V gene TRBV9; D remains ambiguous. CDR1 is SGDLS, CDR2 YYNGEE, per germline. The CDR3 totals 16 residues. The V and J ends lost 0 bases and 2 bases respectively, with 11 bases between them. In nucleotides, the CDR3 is TGTGCCAGCAGCGTAGACGCGACAACCAACACCGGGGAGCTGTTTTTT. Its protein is CASSVDATTNTGELFF.

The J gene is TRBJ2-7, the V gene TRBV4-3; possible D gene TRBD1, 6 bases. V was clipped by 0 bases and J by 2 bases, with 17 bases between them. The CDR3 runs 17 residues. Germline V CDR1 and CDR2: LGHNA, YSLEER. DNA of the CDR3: TGCGCCAGCAGCCAAGATGTGCTAGGGGACAAGGCCTACGAGCAGTACTTC. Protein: CASSQDVLGDKAYEQYF.

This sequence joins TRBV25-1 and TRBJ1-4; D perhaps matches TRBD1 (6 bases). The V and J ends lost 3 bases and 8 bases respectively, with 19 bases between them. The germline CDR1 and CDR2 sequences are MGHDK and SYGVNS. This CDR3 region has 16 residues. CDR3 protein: CASSDYRNRVGEKLFF. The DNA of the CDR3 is TGTGCCAGCAGTGATTATCGTAACAGGGTAGGGGAAAAACTGTTTTTT.

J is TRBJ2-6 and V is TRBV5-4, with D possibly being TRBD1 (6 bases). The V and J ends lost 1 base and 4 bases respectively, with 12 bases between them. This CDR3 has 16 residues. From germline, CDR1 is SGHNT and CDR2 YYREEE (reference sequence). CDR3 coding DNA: TGTGCCAGCAGCTTGTATCAGGGGCAGGGGGCCAACGTCCTGACTTTC. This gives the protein CASSLYQGQGANVLTF. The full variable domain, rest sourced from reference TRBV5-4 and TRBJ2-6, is ETGVTQSPTHLIKTRGQQVTLRCSSQSGHNTVSWYQQALGQGPQFIFQYYREEENGRGNFPPRFSGLQFPNYSSELNVNALELDDSALYLCASSLYQGQGANVLTFGAGSRLTVL.

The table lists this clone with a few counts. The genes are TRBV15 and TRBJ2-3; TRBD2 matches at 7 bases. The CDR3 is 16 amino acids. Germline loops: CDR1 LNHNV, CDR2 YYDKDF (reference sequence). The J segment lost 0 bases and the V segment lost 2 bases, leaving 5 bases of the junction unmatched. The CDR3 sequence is CATSRLSGPSTDTQYF. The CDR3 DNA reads TGTGCCACCAGCAGACTTAGCGGGCCAAGCACAGATACGCAGTATTTT.

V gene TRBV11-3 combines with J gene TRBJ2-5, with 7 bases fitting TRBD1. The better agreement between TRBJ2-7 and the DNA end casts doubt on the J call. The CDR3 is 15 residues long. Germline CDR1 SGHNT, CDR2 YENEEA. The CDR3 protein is CASSSQTGYSYEQYF. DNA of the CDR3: TGTGCCAGCAGCTCACAGACAGGGTACTCCTACGAGCAGTACTTC.

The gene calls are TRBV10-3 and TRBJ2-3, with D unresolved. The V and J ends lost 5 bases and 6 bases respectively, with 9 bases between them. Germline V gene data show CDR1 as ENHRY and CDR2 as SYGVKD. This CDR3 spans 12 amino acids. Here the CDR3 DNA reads TGTGCCATCAGTTCTATTATGGATACGCAGTATTTT. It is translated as CAISSIMDTQYF.

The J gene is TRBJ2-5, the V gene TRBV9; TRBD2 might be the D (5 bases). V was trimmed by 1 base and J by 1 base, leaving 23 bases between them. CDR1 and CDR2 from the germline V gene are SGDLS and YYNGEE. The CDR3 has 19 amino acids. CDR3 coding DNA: TGTGCCAGCAGCGTATCGGCCACTGTGCCCCCCGGGATCCAAGAGACCCAGTACTTC. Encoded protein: CASSVSATVPPGIQETQYF.